This TCR beta chain emerged from a study of cytomegalovirus exposure and HLA in healthy donors. Turning to the study itself: Assignment to the Caucasian-associated ancestry cluster applied to 75% to 85% of the approximately 420 genotyped donors.

PCR was performed using 60 Vbeta and 13 Jbeta primers. Sequencing used immunoSEQ multiplex PCR; TCRdb keeps in-frame clones, though not all of them. The sample carries 95,000 or so clones, approximately 80% recorded once. Germline-derived CDR1 and CDR2 are SGHNT and YYREEE (reference sequence). V lost 4 bases to trimming and J lost 6 bases, with 19 bases between them. The CDR3 is made up of 16 amino acids. Sequencing input: PBMCs. This sequence was found in a woman between 65 and 79 years old in good health and CMV-seropositive. The chain couples TRBV5-4 to TRBJ1-4; no firm D call. This CDR3 reads CASSLNGRVLDEKLFF. CDR3 nucleotide sequence: TGTGCCAGCAGCCTCAACGGGAGGGTCCTGGATGAAAAACTGTTTTTT.